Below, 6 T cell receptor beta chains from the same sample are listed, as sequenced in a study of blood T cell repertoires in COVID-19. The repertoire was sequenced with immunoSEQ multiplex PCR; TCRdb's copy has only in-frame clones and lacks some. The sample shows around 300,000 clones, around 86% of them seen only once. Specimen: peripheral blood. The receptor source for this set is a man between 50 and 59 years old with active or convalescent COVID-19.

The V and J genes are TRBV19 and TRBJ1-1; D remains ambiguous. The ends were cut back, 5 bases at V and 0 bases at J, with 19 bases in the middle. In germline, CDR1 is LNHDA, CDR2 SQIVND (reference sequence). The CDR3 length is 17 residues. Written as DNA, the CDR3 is TGTGCCAGTAGTTTTATTCGTGGAACTATGATGAACACTGAAGCTTTCTTT. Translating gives CASSFIRGTMMNTEAFF.

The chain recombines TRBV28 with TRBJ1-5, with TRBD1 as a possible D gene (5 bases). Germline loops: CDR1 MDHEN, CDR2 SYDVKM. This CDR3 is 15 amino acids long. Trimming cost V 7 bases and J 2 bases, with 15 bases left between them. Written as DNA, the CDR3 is TGTGCCAGCACTTGGAGGGGCGCTGGCAATCAGCCCCAGCATTTT. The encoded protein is CASTWRGAGNQPQHF.

The CDR3 region has the DNA TGCAGCGTTAGCGGGACCGAAGGGACCATTCAGTACTTC. Translating it yields CSVSGTEGTIQYF. The V gene is TRBV29-1, the J gene TRBJ2-4, with 7 positions matching TRBD2. V lost 5 bases to trimming and J lost 9 bases; unmatched junction nucleotides: 10. Germline V lookup: CDR1 SQVTM, CDR2 ANQGSEA. The CDR3 spans 13 residues.

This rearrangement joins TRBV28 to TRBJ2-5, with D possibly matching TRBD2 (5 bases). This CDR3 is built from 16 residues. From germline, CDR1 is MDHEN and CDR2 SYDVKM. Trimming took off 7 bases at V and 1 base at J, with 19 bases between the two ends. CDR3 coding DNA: TGTGCCAGCAACAACCCTCACGGAGGCATCCAAGAGACCCAGTACTTC. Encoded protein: CASNNPHGGIQETQYF.

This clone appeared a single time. The CDR3 nucleotides read TGTGCCAGCAGTCTCGGTCCCGGGACAGGGTTGGGGACTGAAGCTTTCTTT. Its translation is CASSLGPGTGLGTEAFF. The chain carries TRBV27 and TRBJ1-1; 9 bases line up with TRBD1. V gave up 5 bases and J gave up 5 bases; unmatched junction bases: 15. Germline V gene sequence: CDR1 MNHEY, CDR2 SMNVEV (reference sequence). This CDR3 is built from 17 residues.

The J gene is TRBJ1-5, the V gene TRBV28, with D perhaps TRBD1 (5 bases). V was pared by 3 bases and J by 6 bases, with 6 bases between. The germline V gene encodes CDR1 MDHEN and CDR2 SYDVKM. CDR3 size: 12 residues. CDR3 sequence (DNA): TGTGCCAGCAGTTTTCAGGGTCAGCCCCAGCATTTT. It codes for CASSFQGQPQHF. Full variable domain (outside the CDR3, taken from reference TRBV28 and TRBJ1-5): DVKVTQSSRYLVKRTGEKVFLECVQDMDHENMFWYRQDPGLGLRLIYFSYDVKMKEKGDIPEGYSVSREKKERFSLILESASTNQTSMYLCASSFQGQPQHFGDGTRLSIL.